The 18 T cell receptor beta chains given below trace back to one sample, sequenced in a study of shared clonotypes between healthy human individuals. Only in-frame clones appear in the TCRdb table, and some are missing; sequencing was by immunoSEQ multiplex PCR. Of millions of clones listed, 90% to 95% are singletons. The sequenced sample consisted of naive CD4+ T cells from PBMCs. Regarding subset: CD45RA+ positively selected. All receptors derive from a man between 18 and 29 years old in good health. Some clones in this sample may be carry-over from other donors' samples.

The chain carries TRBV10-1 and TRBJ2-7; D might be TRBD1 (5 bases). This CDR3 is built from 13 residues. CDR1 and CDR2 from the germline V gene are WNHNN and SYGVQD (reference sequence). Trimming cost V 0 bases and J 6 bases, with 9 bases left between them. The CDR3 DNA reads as TGCGCCAGCAGTGAGTCCTCAGGGTCCGAGCAGTACTTC. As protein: CASSESSGSEQYF.

DNA of the CDR3: TGTGCCAGTAGTATCCCGGCAGGGTGGAACATTCAGTACTTC. Protein sequence: CASSIPAGWNIQYF. The chain links TRBV19 to TRBJ2-4, with TRBD1 as a possible D gene (5 bases). The CDR3 runs 14 residues. V was clipped by 3 bases and J by 7 bases, with 13 bases between them. CDR1 LNHDA and CDR2 SQIVND come from the germline V gene (reference sequence).

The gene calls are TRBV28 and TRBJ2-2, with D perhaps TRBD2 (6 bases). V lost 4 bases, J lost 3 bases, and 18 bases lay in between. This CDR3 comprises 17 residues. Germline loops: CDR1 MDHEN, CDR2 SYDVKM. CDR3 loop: CASSSRRGDYYTGELFF. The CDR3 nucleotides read TGTGCCAGCAGTTCCAGGAGGGGAGATTATTACACCGGGGAGCTGTTTTTT.

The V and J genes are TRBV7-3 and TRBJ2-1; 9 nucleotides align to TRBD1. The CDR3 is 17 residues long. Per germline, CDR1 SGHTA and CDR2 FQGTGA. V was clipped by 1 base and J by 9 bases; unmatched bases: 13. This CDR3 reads CASSLRGGDRVYTEQFF. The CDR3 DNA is TGTGCCAGCAGCTTAAGGGGTGGGGACAGGGTGTATACTGAGCAGTTCTTC.

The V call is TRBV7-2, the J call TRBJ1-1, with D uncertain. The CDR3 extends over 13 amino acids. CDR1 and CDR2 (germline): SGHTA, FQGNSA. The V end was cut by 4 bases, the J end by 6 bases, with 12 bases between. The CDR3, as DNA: TGTGCCAGCAGCTCCCGGCAAGGGTCTGAAGCTTTCTTT. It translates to CASSSRQGSEAFF.

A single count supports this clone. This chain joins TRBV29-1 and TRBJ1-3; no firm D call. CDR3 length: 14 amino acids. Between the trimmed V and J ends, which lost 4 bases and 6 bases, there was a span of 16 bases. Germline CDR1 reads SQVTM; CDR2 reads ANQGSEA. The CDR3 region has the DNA TGCAGCGTTGGCCTAGATGTAGGCGAAAACACCATATATTTT. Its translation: CSVGLDVGENTIYF.

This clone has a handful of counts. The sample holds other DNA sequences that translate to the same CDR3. CDR3 sequence reads: CASSSLRGYTF. CDR3 nucleotides: TGTGCCAGCAGTTCCCTTAGAGGCTACACCTTC. The chain joins TRBV28 to TRBJ1-2; D is unclear. Germline assignment: CDR1 MDHEN and CDR2 SYDVKM. The CDR3 covers 11 residues. V lost 4 bases, J lost 8 bases, and 8 bases lay in between.

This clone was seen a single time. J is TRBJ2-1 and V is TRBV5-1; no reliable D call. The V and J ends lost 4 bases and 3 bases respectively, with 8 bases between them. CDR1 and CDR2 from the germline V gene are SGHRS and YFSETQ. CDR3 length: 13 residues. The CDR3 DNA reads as TGCGCCAGCAGCCCAGAGTACTACAATGAGCAGTTCTTC. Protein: CASSPEYYNEQFF.

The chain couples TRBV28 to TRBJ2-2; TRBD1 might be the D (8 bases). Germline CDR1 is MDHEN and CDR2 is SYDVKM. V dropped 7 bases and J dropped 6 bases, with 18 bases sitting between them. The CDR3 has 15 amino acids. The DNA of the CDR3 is TGTGCCAGCACCACAGGGGGGGCGCCGCCCGGGGAGCTGTTTTTT. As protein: CASTTGGAPPGELFF.

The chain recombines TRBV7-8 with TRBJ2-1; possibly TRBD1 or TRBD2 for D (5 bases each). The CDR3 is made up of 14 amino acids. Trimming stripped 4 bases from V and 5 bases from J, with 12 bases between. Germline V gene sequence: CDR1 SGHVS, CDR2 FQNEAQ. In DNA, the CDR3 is TGTGCCAGCAGCTCTAGGGGACGGGACAATGAGCAGTTCTTC. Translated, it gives CASSSRGRDNEQFF.

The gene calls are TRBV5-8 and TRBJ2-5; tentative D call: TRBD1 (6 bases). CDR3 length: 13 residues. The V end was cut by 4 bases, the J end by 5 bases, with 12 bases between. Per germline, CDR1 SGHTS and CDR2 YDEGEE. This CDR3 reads CASSEGGLETQYF. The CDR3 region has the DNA TGTGCCAGCAGCGAAGGGGGTTTGGAGACCCAGTACTTC.

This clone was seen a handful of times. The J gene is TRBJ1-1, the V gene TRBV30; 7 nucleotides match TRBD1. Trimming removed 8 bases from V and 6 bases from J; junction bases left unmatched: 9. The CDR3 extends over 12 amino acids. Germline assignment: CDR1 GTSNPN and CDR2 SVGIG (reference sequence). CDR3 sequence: CAGTGEGAEAFF. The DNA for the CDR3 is TGTGCCGGTACAGGGGAAGGGGCTGAAGCTTTCTTT.

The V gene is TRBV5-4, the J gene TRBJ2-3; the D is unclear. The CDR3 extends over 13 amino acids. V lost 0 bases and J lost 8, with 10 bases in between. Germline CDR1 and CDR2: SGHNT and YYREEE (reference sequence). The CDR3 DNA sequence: TGTGCCAGCAGCTTGGCAGATTGGGGTACGCAGTATTTT. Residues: CASSLADWGTQYF.

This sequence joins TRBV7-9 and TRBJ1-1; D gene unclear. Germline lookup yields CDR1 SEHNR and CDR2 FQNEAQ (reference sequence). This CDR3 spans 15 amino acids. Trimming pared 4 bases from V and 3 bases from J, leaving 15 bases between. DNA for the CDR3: TGTGCCAGCAGCTCCCGGGGAGGCGGCCACACTGAAGCTTTCTTT. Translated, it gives CASSSRGGGHTEAFF.

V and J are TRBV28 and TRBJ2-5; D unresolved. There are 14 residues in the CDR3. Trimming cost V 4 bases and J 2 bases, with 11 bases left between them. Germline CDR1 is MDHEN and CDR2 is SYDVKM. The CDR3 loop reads CASSSGALQETQYF. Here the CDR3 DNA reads TGTGCCAGCAGTTCTGGAGCATTACAAGAGACCCAGTACTTC.

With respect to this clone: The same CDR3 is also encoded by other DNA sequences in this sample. DNA of the CDR3: TGTGCCAGCAGTTTAGAGCGTAGCACAGATACGCAGTATTTT. The encoded protein is CASSLERSTDTQYF. The chain has TRBV27 and TRBJ2-3; no definite D call. Trimming removed 2 bases from V and 0 bases from J, with 6 bases in between. Germline lookup yields CDR1 MNHEY and CDR2 SMNVEV (reference sequence). The CDR3 consists of 14 residues.

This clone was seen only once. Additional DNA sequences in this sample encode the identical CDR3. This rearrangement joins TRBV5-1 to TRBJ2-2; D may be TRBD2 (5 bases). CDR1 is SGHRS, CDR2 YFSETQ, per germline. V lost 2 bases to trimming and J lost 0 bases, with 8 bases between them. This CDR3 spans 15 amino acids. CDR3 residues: CASSFLAANTGELFF. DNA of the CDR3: TGCGCCAGCAGCTTTCTAGCAGCGAACACCGGGGAGCTGTTTTTT.

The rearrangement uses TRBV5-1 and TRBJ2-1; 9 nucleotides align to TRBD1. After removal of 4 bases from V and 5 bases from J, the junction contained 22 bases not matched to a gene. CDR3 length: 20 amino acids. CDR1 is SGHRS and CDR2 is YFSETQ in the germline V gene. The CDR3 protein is CASSVGDRASPIRIHNEQFF. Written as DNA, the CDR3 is TGCGCCAGCAGCGTGGGGGACAGGGCCTCCCCCATCAGGATCCACAATGAGCAGTTCTTC.